This T cell receptor (beta chain) is drawn from a study of blood T cell repertoires in COVID-19. Assay: immunoSEQ multiplex PCR; the TCRdb copy retains only in-frame clones and omits some. The sample has about 83,000 clones; roughly 80% are singletons. The CDR3 consists of 14 residues. Germline assignment: CDR1 SGHAT and CDR2 FQNNGV. With 5 bases removed from V and 4 bases from J, the gap between germline ends came to 14 bases. The gene calls are TRBV11-2 and TRBJ1-1, with D possibly TRBD1 on 6 matching bases. The receptor's source is a woman of 80 years or more with acute or convalescent COVID-19. Input material: peripheral blood. CDR3 amino acids: CASSLILGGTEAFF. The DNA for the CDR3 is TGTGCCAGCAGCCTAATCTTAGGGGGCACTGAAGCTTTCTTT.